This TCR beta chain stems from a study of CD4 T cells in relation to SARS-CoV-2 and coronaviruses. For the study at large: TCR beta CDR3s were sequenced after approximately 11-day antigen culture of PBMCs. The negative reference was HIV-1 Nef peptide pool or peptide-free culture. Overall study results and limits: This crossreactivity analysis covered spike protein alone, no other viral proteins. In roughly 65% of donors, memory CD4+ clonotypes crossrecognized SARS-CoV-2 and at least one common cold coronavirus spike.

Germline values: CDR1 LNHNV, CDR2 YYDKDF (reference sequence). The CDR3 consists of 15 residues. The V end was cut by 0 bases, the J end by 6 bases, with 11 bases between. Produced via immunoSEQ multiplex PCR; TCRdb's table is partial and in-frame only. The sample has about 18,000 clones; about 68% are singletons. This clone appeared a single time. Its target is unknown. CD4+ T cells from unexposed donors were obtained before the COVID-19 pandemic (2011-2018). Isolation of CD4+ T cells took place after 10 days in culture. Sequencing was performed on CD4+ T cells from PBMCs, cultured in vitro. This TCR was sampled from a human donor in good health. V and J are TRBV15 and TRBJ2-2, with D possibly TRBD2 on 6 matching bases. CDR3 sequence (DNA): TGTGCCACCAGCAGAGAGGGGGGTCGGGCCGGGGAGCTGTTTTTT. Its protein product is CATSREGGRAGELFF.